Below are 17 T cell receptor beta chains sequenced from a single sample in a study of cytomegalovirus exposure and HLA in healthy donors (dated by TCRdb to about 2017). Library preparation used the immunoSEQ multiplex PCR assay. For the multiplex PCR, a mixture combining 60 forward primers for TCR Vbeta segments and 13 reverse primers for TCR Jbeta segments was used. TCRdb carries this immuneACCESS record with in-frame sequences only. Its versions omit some clonotypes, under half of them owing to an unresolved V gene in the studies checked, with the rest unexplained. For this sample there are fewer than 150,000 clones; 75% to 85% appear just once. Of the sample, 7.5% to 9% falls within the top ten clones. Sequencing was performed on PBMCs. Receptor source: a female donor in good health and CMV-seropositive.

J is TRBJ1-5 and V is TRBV6-5; D ambiguous. Deletions cut 5 bases from V and 0 bases from J, with 8 bases between. The CDR3 consists of 14 residues. The V gene's germline CDR1 is MNHEY and CDR2 SVGAGI. This chain's CDR3 is CASSGGVSNQPQHF. Here the CDR3 DNA reads TGTGCCAGCAGTGGCGGCGTTAGCAATCAGCCCCAGCATTTT.

This clone was seen a few times. The chain joins TRBV18 to TRBJ2-7; 7 bases agree with TRBD1. Trimming removed 5 bases from V and 3 bases from J; junction bases left unmatched: 19. The germline V gene has CDR1 KGHSH and CDR2 LQKENI. The CDR3 contains 18 residues. CDR3 region: CASSKRDIPGQWVYEQYF. CDR3 nucleotide sequence: TGTGCCAGCTCAAAAAGAGACATTCCGGGACAGTGGGTCTACGAGCAGTACTTC.

V gene TRBV28 combines with J gene TRBJ2-3, with D possibly TRBD1 on 6 matching bases. Germline CDR1 and CDR2: MDHEN and SYDVKM. V lost 9 bases, J lost 2 bases, and 12 bases lay in between. The CDR3 runs to 13 residues. This CDR3 is CASFQGFTDTQYF. CDR3 in DNA: TGTGCCAGTTTCCAGGGGTTCACAGATACGCAGTATTTT.

This clone was observed a single time. The same CDR3 arises from other DNA sequences in this sample as well. V and J are TRBV9 and TRBJ2-1, with TRBD2 as a possible D gene (6 bases). CDR3 length: 15 residues. V was shortened by 0 bases and J by 0 bases, with 7 bases between the two germline ends. Germline V gene sequence: CDR1 SGDLS, CDR2 YYNGEE. CDR3 nucleotides: TGTGCCAGCAGCGTAGGGCGGGGCTCCTACAATGAGCAGTTCTTC. Residues: CASSVGRGSYNEQFF.

The gene calls are TRBV19 and TRBJ1-1; D possibly corresponds to TRBD1 (6 bases). CDR1 and CDR2 from the germline V gene are LNHDA and SQIVND (reference sequence). The CDR3 runs 14 residues. Trimming took 10 bases from V and 3 from J, leaving 18 bases between them. CDR3 amino acids: CATGQYGSHTEAFF. The CDR3 DNA is TGTGCCACCGGACAGTATGGGTCCCACACTGAAGCTTTCTTT.

The chain joins TRBV10-1 to TRBJ1-2; D call uncertain. The germline gives CDR1 WNHNN, CDR2 SYGVQD (reference sequence). V was trimmed by 5 bases and J by 8 bases, leaving 15 bases between them. CDR3 length: 13 amino acids. CDR3 DNA sequence: TGCGCCAGCAGTCCTCGGGAAGGGCAAGGCTACACCTTC. Protein: CASSPREGQGYTF.

The V call is TRBV30, the J call TRBJ1-1; a possible D gene is TRBD1 (5 bases). CDR3 length: 13 amino acids. Germline V gene sequence: CDR1 GTSNPN, CDR2 SVGIG (reference sequence). Deletions cut 3 bases from V and 5 bases from J, with 13 bases between. The CDR3, as DNA: TGTGCCTGGAGCCGTCAGGGTAGGACTGAAGCTTTCTTT. It codes for CAWSRQGRTEAFF.

The V call is TRBV29-1, the J call TRBJ1-2; maybe TRBD1 (5 bases). The CDR3 spans 13 residues. Trimming pared 7 bases from V and 1 base from J, leaving 13 bases between. Looked up from germline, CDR1 is SQVTM and CDR2 is ANQGSEA. CDR3 sequence reads: CSGGIGDNYGYTF. In DNA, the CDR3 is TGCAGCGGCGGCATAGGGGATAACTATGGCTACACCTTC.

The rearrangement links TRBV30 to TRBJ1-4, with no clear D. This CDR3 is 10 amino acids long. The V gene's germline CDR1 is GTSNPN and CDR2 SVGIG (reference sequence). The V end lost 8 bases, the J end lost 8 bases, and 9 bases lay between the germline ends. Here the CDR3 reads CAPGGEKLFF. The CDR3, as DNA: TGTGCCCCGGGCGGGGAAAAACTGTTTTTT.

This sequence joins TRBV18 and TRBJ2-7, with TRBD1 as a possible D gene (5 bases). CDR1 and CDR2 from the germline V gene are KGHSH and LQKENI. The ends were cut back, 6 bases at V and 3 bases at J, with 15 bases in the middle. The CDR3 runs 14 residues. The CDR3 sequence: CASSPTYQGYEQYF. As DNA, the CDR3 is TGTGCCAGCTCTCCTACCTACCAGGGCTACGAGCAGTACTTC.

The rearrangement joins TRBV27 to TRBJ2-1; TRBD2 agrees at 10 bases. Germline CDR1 MNHEY, CDR2 SMNVEV (reference sequence). CDR3 length: 15 residues. Trimming removed 2 bases from V and 4 bases from J; junction bases left unmatched: 2. CDR3 in amino acids: CASSLLTSGYNEQFF. In DNA, the CDR3 is TGTGCCAGCAGTTTACTGACTAGCGGGTACAATGAGCAGTTCTTC.

There are a few counts of this clone. The chain recombines TRBV11-2 with TRBJ2-1, with D perhaps TRBD2 (6 bases). The germline V and J ends were trimmed by 5 bases and 8 bases, with 22 bases remaining between them. CDR3 size: 16 residues. In germline, CDR1 is SGHAT, CDR2 FQNNGV. The CDR3 loop is CASSTVGKRVFHEQFF. CDR3 nucleotides: TGTGCCAGCAGCACGGTGGGGAAGCGGGTGTTTCATGAGCAGTTCTTC.

This sequence joins TRBV19 and TRBJ1-6, with 8 nucleotides matching TRBD1. The CDR3 is made up of 16 amino acids. V lost 4 bases and J lost 7; bases outside the gene matches: 9. Germline V gene sequence: CDR1 LNHDA, CDR2 SQIVND (reference sequence). The CDR3 sequence is CASSTPPGQGNSPLHF. DNA of the CDR3: TGTGCCAGTAGTACCCCCCCCGGACAGGGCAATTCACCCCTCCACTTT.

The chain combines TRBV7-9 with TRBJ1-1, with D uncertain. CDR1 and CDR2 from the germline V gene are SEHNR and FQNEAQ (reference sequence). Trimming stripped 2 bases from V and 3 bases from J, with 10 bases between. The CDR3 covers 14 residues. The CDR3 protein is CASSLLGSDTEAFF. The CDR3 DNA reads as TGTGCCAGCAGCTTACTGGGGAGTGACACTGAAGCTTTCTTT.

V usage is TRBV5-1 and J usage is TRBJ1-1, with TRBD1 matching 10 bases. This CDR3 is 14 amino acids long. Trimming removed 4 bases from V and 5 bases from J; junction bases left unmatched: 5. CDR1 and CDR2 (germline): SGHRS, YFSETQ. CDR3 bases: TGCGCCAGCAGCCCGGACAGGGGGGAGACTGAAGCTTTCTTT. Protein product: CASSPDRGETEAFF.

The rearrangement links TRBV6-5 to TRBJ2-7, with 7 bases matching TRBD1. Germline CDR1 is MNHEY and CDR2 is SVGAGI. The trim removed 2 bases at V and 3 bases at J, leaving 1 base unmatched. This CDR3 has 13 amino acids. The CDR3 reads CASSYGDSYEQYF. CDR3 DNA: TGTGCCAGCAGTTACGGGGACAGCTACGAGCAGTACTTC.

The chain couples TRBV7-9 to TRBJ2-2; a possible D gene is TRBD1 (6 bases). The length of the CDR3 is 17 residues. CDR1 and CDR2 from the germline V gene are SEHNR and FQNEAQ (reference sequence). The V gene lost 4 bases and the J gene lost 3 bases, with 18 bases spanning the gap. The CDR3 loop is CASSSPRQVGDTGELFF. In DNA form, the CDR3 reads TGTGCCAGCAGCTCTCCCCGACAGGTTGGGGACACCGGGGAGCTGTTTTTT. The full variable domain, in which reference TRBV7-9 and TRBJ2-2 provide the parts outside the CDR3, is DTGVSQNPRHKITKRGQNVTFRCDPISEHNRLYWYRQTLGQGPEFLTYFQNEAQLEKSRLLSDRFSAERPKGSFSTLEIQRTEQGDSAMYLCASSSPRQVGDTGELFFGEGSRLTVL.